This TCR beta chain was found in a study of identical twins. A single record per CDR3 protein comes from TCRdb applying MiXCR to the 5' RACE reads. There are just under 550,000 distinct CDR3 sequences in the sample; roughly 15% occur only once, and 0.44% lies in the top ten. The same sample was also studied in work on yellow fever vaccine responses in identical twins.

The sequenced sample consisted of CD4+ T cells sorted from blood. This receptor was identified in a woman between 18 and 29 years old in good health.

The CDR3 coding sequence is TGTGCCACCAGTGCGGGACAGGCGAACACCGGGGAGCTGTTTTTT. Protein product: CATSAGQANTGELFF. J is TRBJ2-2 and V is TRBV24-1, with 8 bases fitting TRBD1. Germline trimming cut 5 bases from V and 0 bases from J; bases unmatched to any gene: 1. The CDR3 totals 15 residues. Germline V gene data show CDR1 as KGHDR and CDR2 as SFDVKD.